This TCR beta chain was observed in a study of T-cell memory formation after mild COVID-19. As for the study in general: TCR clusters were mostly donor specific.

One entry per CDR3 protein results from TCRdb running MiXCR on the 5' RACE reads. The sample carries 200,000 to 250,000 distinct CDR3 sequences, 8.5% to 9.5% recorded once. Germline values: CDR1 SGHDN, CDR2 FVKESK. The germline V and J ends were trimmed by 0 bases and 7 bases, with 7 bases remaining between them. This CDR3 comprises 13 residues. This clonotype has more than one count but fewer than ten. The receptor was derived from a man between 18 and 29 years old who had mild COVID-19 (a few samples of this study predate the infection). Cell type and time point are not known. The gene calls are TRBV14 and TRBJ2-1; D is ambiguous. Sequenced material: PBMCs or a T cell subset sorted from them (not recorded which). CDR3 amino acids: CASSQDERNEQFF. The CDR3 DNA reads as TGTGCCAGCAGCCAAGATGAACGGAATGAGCAGTTCTTC.